One sample yielded the 25 T cell receptor beta chains listed below, sequenced in a study of regulatory T cells in long-lasting Graves disease. Researchers made TCR beta libraries by using iRepertoire HTBI primers and running Arm-PCR on CDR3 regions. MiXCR was run by TCRdb on the multiplex PCR reads, yielding one entry per CDR3 protein. The sample lists 400,000 or so distinct CDR3 sequences; less than 25% were seen once. Described time point: persistent/refractory GD, antithyroid drugs over 5 years with positive TRAb. Isolated PBMC RNA provided the starting material for the TCR library. Sequenced here: peripheral blood mononuclear cells (PBMCs), sampled when the disease was refractory, from a patient treated with antithyroid drugs. The receptor set was obtained from a female donor with Graves disease.

The gene calls are TRBV10-3 and TRBJ1-1, with D tentatively TRBD1 (6 bases). The V end was cut by 1 base, the J end by 1 base, with 25 bases between. The V gene's germline CDR1 is ENHRY and CDR2 SYGVKD. This CDR3 is built from 20 residues. The CDR3 is CAISEFSPIQGIGRNTEAFF. CDR3 coding DNA: TGTGCCATCAGTGAGTTCAGTCCCATTCAGGGGATTGGGAGGAACACTGAAGCTTTCTTT.

The count of this clonotype is one. The genes are TRBV6-4 and TRBJ1-5; the D gene is possibly TRBD1 (6 bases). The CDR3 extends over 18 amino acids. V was pared by 5 bases and J by 8 bases, with 28 bases between. The germline V gene has CDR1 MRHNA and CDR2 SNTAGT. CDR3 in amino acids: CASSYPGTQPLGWKPQHF. The CDR3 DNA follows: TGTGCCAGCAGTTACCCCGGGACACAACCCTTGGGTTGGAAGCCCCAGCATTTT.

This clonotype has ten or more counts. The gene calls are TRBV25-1 and TRBJ1-2; 9 bases are shared with TRBD1. Germline V CDR1 and CDR2: MGHDK, SYGVNS. V shed 7 bases, J shed 3 bases, and the junction held 3 bases outside the gene matches. This CDR3 comprises 13 residues. CDR3: CASTDRGDYGYTF. The CDR3 DNA is TGTGCCAGCACGGACAGGGGAGACTATGGCTACACCTTC.

This clonotype has a count of ten or more. This chain joins TRBV28 and TRBJ1-5; D ambiguous. The CDR3 runs to 16 residues. Trimming pared 8 bases from V and 1 base from J, leaving 18 bases between. Germline V gene lookup returns CDR1 MDHEN and CDR2 SYDVKM. For the CDR3, the DNA is TGTGCCAGCCGAACCCTTGGGGAGGCGAGCAATCAGCCCCAGCATTTT. It codes for CASRTLGEASNQPQHF.

Notes on this clonotype: At one end the junction does not follow the germline gene, possibly because of a read error. V gene TRBV5-5 combines with J gene TRBJ2-3; the D gene is possibly TRBD2 (5 bases). CDR1 is SGHKS and CDR2 is YYEKEE in the germline V gene (reference sequence). The CDR3 spans 15 residues. CDR3 protein: CASLRNERFTDTQYF. As DNA, the CDR3 is TGCGCCAGCCTGCGAAACGAGCGGTTCACAGATACGCAGTATTTT.

This clonotype was counted between two and nine times. The J gene is TRBJ2-7, the V gene TRBV5-5, with 8 bases aligning to TRBD1. Per germline, CDR1 SGHKS and CDR2 YYEKEE (reference sequence). The CDR3 sequence is 16 residues long. The V gene end was trimmed by 4 bases and the J gene end by 2 bases; junction bases not matched to a gene: 11. As DNA, the CDR3 is TGTGCCAGCAGCCTGGACAGGGTGGTCTTCCCCTACGAGCAGTACTTC. This translates into CASSLDRVVFPYEQYF.

The chain combines TRBV7-2 with TRBJ2-3; D gene ambiguous. This CDR3 comprises 13 residues. Germline V lookup: CDR1 SGHTA, CDR2 FQGNSA. V lost 0 bases, J lost 5 bases, and 6 bases lay in between. The CDR3 sequence: CASSLAYLDTQYF. In DNA form, the CDR3 reads TGTGCCAGCAGCTTAGCTTATCTAGATACGCAGTATTTT.

V gene TRBV7-2 combines with J gene TRBJ2-1, with D unresolved. Trimming stripped 2 bases from V and 7 bases from J, with 3 bases between. The CDR3 has 11 amino acids. The germline V gene encodes CDR1 SGHTA and CDR2 FQGNSA. The CDR3 DNA follows: TGTGCCAGCAGCTTAAGGAATGAGCAGTTCTTC. Translated: CASSLRNEQFF.

This clonotype was counted between two and nine times. The chain recombines TRBV3-1 with TRBJ1-3, with D perhaps TRBD1 (5 bases). Trimming shortened V by 3 bases and J by 5 bases, and 11 bases separated the two germline ends. The CDR3 runs to 14 residues. Germline CDR1 is LGHDT and CDR2 is YNNKEL (reference sequence). The CDR3, as DNA: TGTGCCAGCAGCCATCCAGGACAACGAAACACCATATATTTT. As protein: CASSHPGQRNTIYF.

This rearrangement joins TRBV3-1 to TRBJ2-1, with D uncertain. Germline V CDR1 and CDR2: LGHDT, YNNKEL (reference sequence). The CDR3 contains 12 residues. The ends were cut back, 0 bases at V and 8 bases at J, with 5 bases in the middle. This CDR3 reads CASSQETHEQFF. The DNA for the CDR3 is TGTGCCAGCAGCCAAGAAACCCATGAGCAGTTCTTC.

Points on this clonotype: A much more abundant neighbour one base away suggests this may be a read error. The chain links TRBV3-1 to TRBJ2-7; tentatively, D is TRBD2 (5 bases). The CDR3 extends over 15 amino acids. Germline loops: CDR1 LGHDT, CDR2 YNNKEL (reference sequence). The CDR3 nucleotides are TGTGCCAGCACCCAATCCGGGAAATTGCCCTGCGAGCAGTACTTC. This gives the protein CASTQSGKLPCEQYF.

The V and J genes are TRBV12-3 or TRBV12-4 and TRBJ1-2; no clear D. The CDR3 covers 15 residues. Trimming pared 3 bases from V and 2 bases from J, leaving 13 bases between. CDR3 DNA: TGTGCCAGCAGTTTCCTCAGTTCCCTAAACTATGGCTACACCTTC. Its protein is CASSFLSSLNYGYTF.

This clonotype showed up many times. In nucleotides, the CDR3 is TGTGCCAGCAGTCCAGATAACGTTCGACTAGCGGGAGGAGAGACCCAGTACTTC. It specifies CASSPDNVRLAGGETQYF. The chain is built from TRBV12-3 or TRBV12-4 and TRBJ2-5, with 13 bases aligning to TRBD2. There are 18 residues in the CDR3. V dropped 5 bases and J dropped 4; count of bases not matched to a gene: 13.

This clonotype has more than one count but fewer than ten. The chain couples TRBV5-1 to TRBJ2-7; D gene uncertain. Trimming removed 4 bases at V and 7 bases at J, with 15 bases between. CDR3 length equals 13 residues. The germline CDR1 and CDR2 sequences are SGHRS and YFSETQ. This CDR3 reads CASSPSPLGEQYF. The DNA for the CDR3 is TGCGCCAGCAGCCCCTCTCCCCTCGGGGAGCAGTACTTC.

The chain links TRBV7-2 to TRBJ1-1; D remains unclear. Germline V gene data show CDR1 as SGHTA and CDR2 as FQGNSA. The V end lost 3 bases, the J end lost 0 bases, and 8 bases lay between the germline ends. This CDR3 is 14 amino acids long. The CDR3 is CASSLVVMNTEAFF. CDR3 DNA sequence: TGTGCCAGCAGCTTGGTTGTCATGAACACTGAAGCTTTCTTT.

The chain recombines TRBV12-3 or TRBV12-4 with TRBJ2-2; TRBD1 agrees at 8 bases. Trimming took 3 bases from V and 4 from J; bases not matched to a gene: 1. This CDR3 is built from 14 residues. CDR3 sequence (DNA): TGTGCCAGCAGTTTGGGACAGGCCACCGGGGAGCTGTTTTTT. It translates to CASSLGQATGELFF.

The sample holds many counts of this clonotype. The chain employs TRBV13 and TRBJ2-2; 7 bases agree with TRBD1. V lost 4 bases to trimming and J lost 4 bases; unmatched junction nucleotides: 6. This CDR3 contains 15 residues. Germline V gene lookup returns CDR1 PRHDT and CDR2 FYEKMQ (reference sequence). CDR3 DNA sequence: TGTGCCAGCAGCTACAGGGGAGCCGGCACCGGGGAGCTGTTTTTT. Translation: CASSYRGAGTGELFF.

At least ten counts were recorded for this clonotype. This rearrangement joins TRBV12-3 or TRBV12-4 to TRBJ1-4, with D possibly being TRBD1 (6 bases). V was trimmed by 6 bases and J by 5 bases, leaving 13 bases between them. The CDR3 loop spans 14 amino acids. The CDR3 DNA sequence: TGTGCCAGCAGCCCAGGGGTCCCAAATGAAAAACTGTTTTTT. Amino acids: CASSPGVPNEKLFF.

Ten or more counts support this clonotype. The V gene is TRBV27, the J gene TRBJ1-3, with TRBD1 matching 7 bases. Trimming at V came to 6 bases and at J to 1 base, leaving 6 bases not matched to a gene. Germline loops: CDR1 MNHEY, CDR2 SMNVEV (reference sequence). The CDR3 loop spans 15 amino acids. CDR3 DNA: TGTGCCAGCAGCCTAACAGGGGAATCTGGAAACACCATATATTTT. It codes for CASSLTGESGNTIYF.

CDR3: CASSLRGVTETQYF. Here the CDR3 DNA reads TGTGCCAGCAGCTTGAGGGGAGTAACAGAGACCCAGTACTTC. The chain recombines TRBV5-4 with TRBJ2-5; D is perhaps TRBD1 or TRBD2 (5 bases each). Germline CDR1 and CDR2: SGHNT and YYREEE (reference sequence). This CDR3 region has 14 residues. Trimming took 1 base from V and 4 from J, leaving 11 bases between them.

The sample holds a few counts of this clonotype. The chain employs TRBV12-3 or TRBV12-4 and TRBJ2-2; D unclear. V lost 8 bases, J lost 4 bases, and 14 bases lay in between. CDR3 length: 14 residues. The CDR3 is CASGRNILTGELFF. The CDR3, as DNA: TGTGCCAGCGGGCGGAACATTCTCACCGGGGAGCTGTTTTTT.

This clonotype came up a few times. The chain recombines TRBV6-1 with TRBJ2-7; TRBD1 matches 8 bases. CDR1 and CDR2 from the germline V gene are MNHNS and SASEGT. The junction had 9 bases not matched to a gene; V was cut back by 4 bases and J by 4 bases. This CDR3 comprises 15 residues. CDR3 coding DNA: TGTGCCAGCAGTGGGTTATGGACAGGGAGATACGAGCAGTACTTC. Protein: CASSGLWTGRYEQYF.

This clonotype came up a few times. This chain connects TRBV14 to TRBJ2-7, with D maybe TRBD2 (5 bases). Trimming took off 7 bases at V and 2 bases at J, with 15 bases between the two ends. Germline V gene sequence: CDR1 SGHDN, CDR2 FVKESK. This CDR3 has 14 amino acids. The CDR3 loop is CASNRGPGTYEQYF. The CDR3 nucleotides read TGTGCCAGCAACCGGGGTCCCGGAACCTACGAGCAGTACTTC.

CDR3 sequence reads: CAISDGQATYEQYF. CDR3 sequence (DNA): TGTGCCATCAGTGACGGACAGGCCACCTACGAGCAGTACTTC. The V and J genes are TRBV10-3 and TRBJ2-7, with 7 bases aligning to TRBD1. Looked up from germline, CDR1 is ENHRY and CDR2 is SYGVKD. Trimming cost V 3 bases and J 2 bases; bases outside gene matches: 4. CDR3 length: 14 amino acids.

V gene TRBV13 combines with J gene TRBJ2-4; tentative D call: TRBD1 (5 bases). The ends were cut back, 0 bases at V and 4 bases at J, with 10 bases in the middle. Germline V lookup: CDR1 PRHDT, CDR2 FYEKMQ (reference sequence). The CDR3 runs to 15 residues. In DNA, the CDR3 is TGTGCCAGCAGCTTAGGCGACGCAGGGAAAAACATTCAGTACTTC. It yields the protein CASSLGDAGKNIQYF.